This section outlines one T cell receptor (beta chain) sequence together with its context. The data derive from a study of control samples from healthy donors and cancer patients. The CDR3 spans 15 residues. The J segment lost 1 base and the V segment lost 6 bases, leaving 5 bases of the junction unmatched. Germline values: CDR1 LGHNT, CDR2 FRNRAP. Measured with immunoSEQ multiplex PCR; TCRdb has only the in-frame clones, and not every one. The profile shows 150,000 to 200,000 clones, 75% to 95% of them singletons. The chain couples TRBV12-5 to TRBJ2-1; 8 bases are shared with TRBD1. The source material was blood. This receptor was identified in a woman in her thirties or forties in good health. CDR3 residues: CASGSTGASYNEQFF. DNA of the CDR3: TGTGCTAGTGGCTCGACAGGGGCTTCCTACAATGAGCAGTTCTTC.